The T cell receptor (beta chain) under discussion was sequenced for a study of cytomegalovirus exposure and HLA in healthy donors. In the study overall: About 80 million unique TCRs, all from HLA-typed donors, were included in an early release of the data.

The V gene's germline CDR1 is GTSNPN and CDR2 SVGIG (reference sequence). The V gene lost 2 bases and the J gene lost 4 bases, with 6 bases spanning the gap. There are 12 residues in the CDR3. PCR involved 60 Vbeta and 13 Jbeta primers. Study processing details: Roughly 76 million unique TCR beta chains, roughly 11 million of them shared, were counted by a later analysis. TCRdb's copy holds only in-frame clones and misses some; the assay was immunoSEQ multiplex PCR. That table supplies the V and J calls and clone size; D and trimming were determined from the DNA. The sample includes some 78,000 clones, over 70% of them seen just once.

The receptor was isolated from a woman aged 45-59 years in good health and CMV-seropositive. The chain links TRBV30 to TRBJ1-3; no reliable D call. The sequencing input was PBMCs. In nucleotides, the CDR3 is TGTGCCTGGAGTTCGGGAGGAAACACCATATATTTT. Its translation: CAWSSGGNTIYF.